This TCR beta chain was captured in a study of PD-1 blockade in classical Hodgkin lymphoma. Autologous stem cell transplantation was followed by relapse in every patient, and brentuximab vedotin exposure varied. Patients reached a best response of complete response, partial response or progressive disease. General study points: TCR diversity at baseline was reported to be reduced in newly diagnosed patients relative to healthy donors. Baseline diversity resembling that of newly diagnosed patients was seen in complete responders.

The method was immunoSEQ multiplex PCR; TCRdb's version includes in-frame clones alone and lacks a portion of them. The data contain about 76,000 clones, under 90% of them seen just once; the ten biggest clones take up around 20%. The germline CDR1 and CDR2 sequences are SNHLY and FYNNEI. Between the trimmed V and J ends, which lost 8 bases and 1 base, there was a span of 12 bases. The CDR3 is 13 amino acids. This clone was picked up a small number of times. Antigen unknown. The source material was peripheral blood mononuclear cells (PBMCs), sampled at baseline. The V call is TRBV2, the J call TRBJ2-7; tentative D call: TRBD1 (6 bases). The sequence came from a human donor with classical Hodgkin lymphoma. The DNA for the CDR3 is TGTGCCAGCCTCTCAGGACAGTCCTACGAGCAGTACTTC. Its translation: CASLSGQSYEQYF.